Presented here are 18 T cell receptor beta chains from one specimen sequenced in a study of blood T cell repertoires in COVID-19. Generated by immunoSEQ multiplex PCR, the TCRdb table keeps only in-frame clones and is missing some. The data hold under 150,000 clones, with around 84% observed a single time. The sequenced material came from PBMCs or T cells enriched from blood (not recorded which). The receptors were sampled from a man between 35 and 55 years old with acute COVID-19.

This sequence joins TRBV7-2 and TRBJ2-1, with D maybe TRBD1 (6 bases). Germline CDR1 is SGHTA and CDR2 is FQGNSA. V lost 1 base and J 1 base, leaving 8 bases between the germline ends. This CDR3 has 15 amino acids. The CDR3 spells CASSLGTASYNEQFF. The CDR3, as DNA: TGTGCCAGCAGCTTAGGGACAGCTTCCTACAATGAGCAGTTCTTC. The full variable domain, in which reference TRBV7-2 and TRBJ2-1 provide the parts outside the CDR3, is GAGVSQSPSNKVTEKGKDVELRCDPISGHTALYWYRQSLGQGLEFLIYFQGNSAPDKSGLPSDRFSAERTGGSVSTLTIQRTQQEDSAVYLCASSLGTASYNEQFFGPGTRLTVL.

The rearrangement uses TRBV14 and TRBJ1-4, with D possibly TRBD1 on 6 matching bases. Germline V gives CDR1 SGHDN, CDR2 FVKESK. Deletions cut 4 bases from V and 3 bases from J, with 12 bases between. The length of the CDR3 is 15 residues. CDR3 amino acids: CASSRQDSSNEKLFF. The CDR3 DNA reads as TGTGCCAGCAGCCGACAGGACAGCTCTAATGAAAAACTGTTTTTT.

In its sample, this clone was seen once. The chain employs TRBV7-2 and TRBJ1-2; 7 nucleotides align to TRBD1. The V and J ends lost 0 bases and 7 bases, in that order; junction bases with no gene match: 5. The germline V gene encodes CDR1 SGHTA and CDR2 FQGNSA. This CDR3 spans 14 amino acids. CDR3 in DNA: TGTGCCAGCAGCTTAGCGGAGGGGGCTGGTGGCTACACCTTC. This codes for CASSLAEGAGGYTF.

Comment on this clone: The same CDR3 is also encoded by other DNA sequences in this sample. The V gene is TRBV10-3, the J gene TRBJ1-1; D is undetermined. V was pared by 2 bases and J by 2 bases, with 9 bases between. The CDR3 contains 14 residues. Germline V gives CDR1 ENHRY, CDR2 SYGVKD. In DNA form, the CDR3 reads TGTGCCATCAGTGAGGTACAAGAAAACACTGAAGCTTTCTTT. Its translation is CAISEVQENTEAFF.

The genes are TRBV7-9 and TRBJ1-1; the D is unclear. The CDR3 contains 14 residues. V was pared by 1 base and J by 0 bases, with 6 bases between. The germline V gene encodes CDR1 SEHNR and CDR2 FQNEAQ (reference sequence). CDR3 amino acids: CASSLVGMNTEAFF. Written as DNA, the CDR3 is TGTGCCAGCAGCTTAGTGGGCATGAACACTGAAGCTTTCTTT.

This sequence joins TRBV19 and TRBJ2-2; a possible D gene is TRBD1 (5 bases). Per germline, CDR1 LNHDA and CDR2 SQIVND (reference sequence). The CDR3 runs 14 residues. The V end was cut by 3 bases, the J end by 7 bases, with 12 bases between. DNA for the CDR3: TGTGCCAGTAGTATCGCCAGGGTTGTCGGGGAGCTGTTTTTT. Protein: CASSIARVVGELFF.

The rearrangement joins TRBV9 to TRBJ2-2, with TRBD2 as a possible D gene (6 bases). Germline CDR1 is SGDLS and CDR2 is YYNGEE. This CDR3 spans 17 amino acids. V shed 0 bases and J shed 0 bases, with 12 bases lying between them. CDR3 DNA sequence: TGTGCCAGCAGCGTAGCCGAGCGGGCTGCGAACACCGGGGAGCTGTTTTTT. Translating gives CASSVAERAANTGELFF.

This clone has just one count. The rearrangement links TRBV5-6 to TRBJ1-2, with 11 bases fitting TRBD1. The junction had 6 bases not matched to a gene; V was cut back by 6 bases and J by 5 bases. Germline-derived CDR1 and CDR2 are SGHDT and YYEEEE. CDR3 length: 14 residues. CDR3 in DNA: TGTGCCAGCAACTACGGGACAGGGGGGTATGGCTACACCTTC. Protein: CASNYGTGGYGYTF.

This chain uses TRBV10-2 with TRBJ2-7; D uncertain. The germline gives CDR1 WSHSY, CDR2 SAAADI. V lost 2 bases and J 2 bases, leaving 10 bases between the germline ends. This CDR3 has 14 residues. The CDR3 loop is CASSEAAIPYEQYF. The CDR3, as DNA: TGCGCCAGCAGTGAGGCCGCGATACCCTACGAGCAGTACTTC.

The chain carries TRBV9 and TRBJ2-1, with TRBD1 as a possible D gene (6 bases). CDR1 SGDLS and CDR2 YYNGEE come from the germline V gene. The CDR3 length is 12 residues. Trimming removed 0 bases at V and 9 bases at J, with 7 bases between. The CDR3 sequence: CASSVADSEQFF. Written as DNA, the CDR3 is TGTGCCAGCAGCGTAGCGGACAGTGAGCAGTTCTTC.

The CDR3 loop reads CASSIGTQNTEAFF. The CDR3 nucleotides are TGTGCCAGTAGTATAGGGACACAGAACACTGAAGCTTTCTTT. The chain combines TRBV19 with TRBJ1-1; a weak D match, TRBD1 (5 bases). CDR1 and CDR2 from the germline V gene are LNHDA and SQIVND (reference sequence). V lost 1 base to trimming and J lost 1 base, with 7 bases between them. The CDR3 has 14 residues.

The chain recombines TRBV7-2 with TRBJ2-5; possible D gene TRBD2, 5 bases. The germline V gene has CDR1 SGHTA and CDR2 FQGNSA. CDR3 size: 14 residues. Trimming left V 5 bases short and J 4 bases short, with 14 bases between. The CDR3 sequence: CASSPSRTVETQYF. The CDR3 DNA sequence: TGTGCCAGCAGCCCGAGTAGGACTGTAGAGACCCAGTACTTC.

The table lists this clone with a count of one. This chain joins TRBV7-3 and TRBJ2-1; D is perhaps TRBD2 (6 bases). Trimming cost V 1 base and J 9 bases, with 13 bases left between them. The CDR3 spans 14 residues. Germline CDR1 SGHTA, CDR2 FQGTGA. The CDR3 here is CASSLRGRTGEQFF. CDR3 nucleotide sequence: TGTGCCAGCAGCTTAAGGGGGAGGACCGGTGAGCAGTTCTTC.

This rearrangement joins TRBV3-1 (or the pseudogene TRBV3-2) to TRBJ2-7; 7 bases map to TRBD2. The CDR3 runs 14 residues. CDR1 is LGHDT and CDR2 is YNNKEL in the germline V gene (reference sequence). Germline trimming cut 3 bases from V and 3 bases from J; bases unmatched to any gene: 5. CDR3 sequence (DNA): TGTGCCAGCAGCCATATAGCGGGCGACTACGAGCAGTACTTC. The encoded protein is CASSHIAGDYEQYF.

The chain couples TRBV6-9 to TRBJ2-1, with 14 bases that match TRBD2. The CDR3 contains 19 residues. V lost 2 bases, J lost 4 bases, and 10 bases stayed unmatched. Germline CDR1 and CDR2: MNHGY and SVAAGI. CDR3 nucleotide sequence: TGTGCCAGCAGTTATACGGCCCCGGGACTAGCGGGAGAATACAATGAGCAGTTCTTC. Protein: CASSYTAPGLAGEYNEQFF.

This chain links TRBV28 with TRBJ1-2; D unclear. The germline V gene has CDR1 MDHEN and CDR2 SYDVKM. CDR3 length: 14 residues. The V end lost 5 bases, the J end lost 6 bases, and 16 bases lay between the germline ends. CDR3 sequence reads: CASSEWREKDGYTF. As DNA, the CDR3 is TGTGCCAGCAGTGAATGGAGGGAGAAGGATGGCTACACCTTC.

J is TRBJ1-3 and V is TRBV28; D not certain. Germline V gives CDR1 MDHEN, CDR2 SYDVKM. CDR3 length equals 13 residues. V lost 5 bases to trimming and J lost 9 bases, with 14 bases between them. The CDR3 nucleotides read TGTGCCAGCAGTGGCCCAGGTTTAGGCACCATATATTTT. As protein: CASSGPGLGTIYF.

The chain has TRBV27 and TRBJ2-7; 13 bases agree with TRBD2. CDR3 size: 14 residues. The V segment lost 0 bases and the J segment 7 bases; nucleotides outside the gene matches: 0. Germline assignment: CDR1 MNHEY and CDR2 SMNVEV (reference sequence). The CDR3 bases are TGTGCCAGCAGTTTATCGGGACTAGCGGGAGAGCAGTACTTC. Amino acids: CASSLSGLAGEQYF.